This record concerns one T cell receptor (beta chain) sequence. Recovery meant two consecutive negative NP/OP PCR tests, professional clearance, or resolved symptoms. The data derive from a study of blood T cell repertoires in COVID-19. The V end was cut by 6 bases, the J end by 3 bases, with 18 bases between. The V gene's germline CDR1 is SGHKS and CDR2 YYEKEE (reference sequence). CDR3 length: 16 residues. Produced via immunoSEQ multiplex PCR; TCRdb's table is partial and in-frame only. The data hold some 330,000 clones, with less than 90% observed a single time. The receptor was isolated from a woman in her forties or fifties who had recovered from COVID-19. The source material was PBMCs or T cells enriched from blood (not recorded which). The rearrangement uses TRBV5-5 and TRBJ1-4; D uncertain. CDR3: CASNPVVVSANEKLFF. The CDR3, as DNA: TGTGCCAGCAACCCGGTTGTGGTTTCGGCTAATGAAAAACTGTTTTTT.